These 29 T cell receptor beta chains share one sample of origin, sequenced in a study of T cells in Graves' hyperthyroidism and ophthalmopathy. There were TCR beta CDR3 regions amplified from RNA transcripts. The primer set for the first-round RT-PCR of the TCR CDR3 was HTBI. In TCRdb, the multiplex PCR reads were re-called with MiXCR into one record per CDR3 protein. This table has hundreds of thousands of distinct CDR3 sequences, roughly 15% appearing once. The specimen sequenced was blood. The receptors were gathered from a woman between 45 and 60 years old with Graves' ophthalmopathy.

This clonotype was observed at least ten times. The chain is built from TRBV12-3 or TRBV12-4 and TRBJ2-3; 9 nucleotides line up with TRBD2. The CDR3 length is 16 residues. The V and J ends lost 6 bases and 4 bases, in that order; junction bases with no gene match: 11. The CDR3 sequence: CASRTTRSGRSDTQYF. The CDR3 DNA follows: TGTGCCAGCAGGACGACTCGTAGCGGGAGATCAGATACGCAGTATTTT.

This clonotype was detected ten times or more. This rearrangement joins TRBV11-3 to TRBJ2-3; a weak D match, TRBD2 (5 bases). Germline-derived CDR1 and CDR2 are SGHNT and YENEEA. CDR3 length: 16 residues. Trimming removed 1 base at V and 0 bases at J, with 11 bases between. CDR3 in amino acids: CASSLAAGGSTDTQYF. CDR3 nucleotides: TGTGCCAGCAGCTTAGCGGCGGGTGGTAGCACAGATACGCAGTATTTT.

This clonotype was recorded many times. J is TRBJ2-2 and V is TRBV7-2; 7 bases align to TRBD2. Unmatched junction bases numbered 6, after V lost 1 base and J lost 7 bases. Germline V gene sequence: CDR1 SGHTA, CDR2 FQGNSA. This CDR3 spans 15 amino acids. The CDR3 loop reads CASSLGAGIIGELFF. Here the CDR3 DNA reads TGTGCCAGCAGCTTAGGAGCGGGAATTATCGGGGAGCTGTTTTTT.

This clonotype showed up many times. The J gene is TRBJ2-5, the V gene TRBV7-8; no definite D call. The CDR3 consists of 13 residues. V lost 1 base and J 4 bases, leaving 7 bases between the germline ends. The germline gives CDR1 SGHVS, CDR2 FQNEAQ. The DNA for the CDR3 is TGTGCCAGCAGCTTAGAGGCGTTAGAGACCCAGTACTTC. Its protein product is CASSLEALETQYF. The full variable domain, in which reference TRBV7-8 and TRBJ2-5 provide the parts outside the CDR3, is GAGVSQSPRYKVAKRGQDVALRCDPISGHVSLFWYQQALGQGPEFLTYFQNEAQLDKSGLPSDRFFAERPEGSVSTLKIQRTQQEDSAVYLCASSLEALETQYFGPGTRLLVL.

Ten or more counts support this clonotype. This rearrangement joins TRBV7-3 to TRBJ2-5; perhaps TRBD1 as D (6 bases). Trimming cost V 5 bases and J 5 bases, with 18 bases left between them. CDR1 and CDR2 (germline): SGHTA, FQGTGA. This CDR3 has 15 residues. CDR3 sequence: CASSALLGGRETQYF. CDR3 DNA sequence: TGTGCCAGCAGCGCACTCCTAGGGGGTAGGGAGACCCAGTACTTC.

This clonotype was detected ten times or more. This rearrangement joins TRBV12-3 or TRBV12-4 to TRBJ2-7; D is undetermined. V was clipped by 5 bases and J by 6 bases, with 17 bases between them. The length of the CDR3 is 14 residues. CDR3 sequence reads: CASSTPGLLSEQYF. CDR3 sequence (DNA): TGTGCCAGCAGTACACCCGGGCTCCTCTCCGAGCAGTACTTC.

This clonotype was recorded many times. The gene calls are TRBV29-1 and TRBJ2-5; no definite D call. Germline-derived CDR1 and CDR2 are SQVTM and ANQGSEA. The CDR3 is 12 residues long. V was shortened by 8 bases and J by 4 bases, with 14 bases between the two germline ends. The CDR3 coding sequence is TGCAGCACCCTGGACGCCGTAGAGACCCAGTACTTC. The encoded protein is CSTLDAVETQYF.

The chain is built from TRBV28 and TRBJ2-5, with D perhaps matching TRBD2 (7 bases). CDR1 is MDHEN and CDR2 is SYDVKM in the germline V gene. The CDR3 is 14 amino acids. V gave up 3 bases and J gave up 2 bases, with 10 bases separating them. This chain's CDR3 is CASSLGGAQETQYF. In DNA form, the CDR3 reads TGTGCCAGCAGTTTGGGGGGGGCTCAAGAGACCCAGTACTTC.

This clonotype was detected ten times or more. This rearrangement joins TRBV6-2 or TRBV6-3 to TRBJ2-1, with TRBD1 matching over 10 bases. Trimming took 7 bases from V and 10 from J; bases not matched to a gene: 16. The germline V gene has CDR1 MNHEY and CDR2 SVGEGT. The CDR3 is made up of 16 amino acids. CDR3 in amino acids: CASNPARDRGRGEQFF. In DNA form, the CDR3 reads TGTGCCAGCAATCCCGCCCGGGACAGGGGCAGGGGGGAGCAGTTCTTC.

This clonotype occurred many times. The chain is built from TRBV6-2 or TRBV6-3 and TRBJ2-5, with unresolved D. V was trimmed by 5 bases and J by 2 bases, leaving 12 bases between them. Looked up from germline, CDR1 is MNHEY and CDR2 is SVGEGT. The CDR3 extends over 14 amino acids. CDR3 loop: CASSTLGYQETQYF. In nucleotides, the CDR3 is TGTGCCAGCAGTACCCTGGGGTATCAAGAGACCCAGTACTTC.

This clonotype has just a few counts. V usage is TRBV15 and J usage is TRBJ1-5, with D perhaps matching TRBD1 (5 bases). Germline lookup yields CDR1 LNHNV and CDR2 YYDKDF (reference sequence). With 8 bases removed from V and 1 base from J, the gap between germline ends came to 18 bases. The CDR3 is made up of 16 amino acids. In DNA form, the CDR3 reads TGTGCCACCGGTTCAGGGAAATGGGGAAGCAATCAGCCCCAGCATTTT. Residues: CATGSGKWGSNQPQHF.

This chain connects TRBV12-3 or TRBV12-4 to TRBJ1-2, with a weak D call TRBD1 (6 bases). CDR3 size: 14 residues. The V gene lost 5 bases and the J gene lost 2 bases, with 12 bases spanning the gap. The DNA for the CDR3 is TGTGCCAGCAGTGAACAGGGACCGAACTATGGCTACACCTTC. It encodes CASSEQGPNYGYTF.

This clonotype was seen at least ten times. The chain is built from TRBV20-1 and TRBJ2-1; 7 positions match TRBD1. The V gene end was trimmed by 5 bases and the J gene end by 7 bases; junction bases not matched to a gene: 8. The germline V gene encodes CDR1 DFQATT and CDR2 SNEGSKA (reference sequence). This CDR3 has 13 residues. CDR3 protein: CSAWDSEGNEQFF. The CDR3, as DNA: TGCAGTGCTTGGGACAGTGAGGGAAATGAGCAGTTCTTC.

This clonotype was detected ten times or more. The CDR3 DNA follows: TGTGCCAGCAGCCGACCACAAAGCTCCTACGAGCAGTACTTC. Translating gives CASSRPQSSYEQYF. The chain is built from TRBV7-2 and TRBJ2-7; D remains unclear. The ends were cut back, 5 bases at V and 0 bases at J, with 11 bases in the middle. This CDR3 is 14 amino acids long. Germline lookup yields CDR1 SGHTA and CDR2 FQGNSA. The full variable domain, its missing parts supplied by reference TRBV7-2 and TRBJ2-7, is GAGVSQSPSNKVTEKGKDVELRCDPISGHTALYWYRQSLGQGLEFLIYFQGNSAPDKSGLPSDRFSAERTGGSVSTLTIQRTQQEDSAVYLCASSRPQSSYEQYFGPGTRLTVT.

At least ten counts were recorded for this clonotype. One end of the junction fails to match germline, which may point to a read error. In DNA, the CDR3 is TGTGCTAGCAGCTTCAATCTAGTGAATGAGCAGTTCTTC. Its protein is CASSFNLVNEQFF. The genes are TRBV7-7 and TRBJ2-1; no reliable D call. Per germline, CDR1 SSHAT and CDR2 FNYEAQ (reference sequence). The CDR3 has 13 amino acids.

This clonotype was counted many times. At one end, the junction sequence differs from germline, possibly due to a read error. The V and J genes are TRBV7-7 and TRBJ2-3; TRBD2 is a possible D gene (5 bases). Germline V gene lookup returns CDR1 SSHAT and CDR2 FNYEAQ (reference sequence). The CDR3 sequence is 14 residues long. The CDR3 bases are TGTGCTAGCAGCTTAGCGTCGGGTGCAGATACGCAGTATTTT. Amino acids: CASSLASGADTQYF.

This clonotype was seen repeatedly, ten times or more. The chain's CDR3 is CASSDLGGGETQYF. In nucleotides, the CDR3 is TGTGCCAGCAGTGATCTCGGGGGCGGAGAGACCCAGTACTTC. V is TRBV25-1 and J is TRBJ2-5; D possibly matches TRBD1 or TRBD2 (6 bases each). Trimming took off 3 bases at V and 4 bases at J, with 12 bases between the two ends. Germline assignment: CDR1 MGHDK and CDR2 SYGVNS. The CDR3 runs to 14 residues. Drawing the rest from reference TRBV25-1 and TRBJ2-5, the complete variable domain is EADIYQTPRYLVIGTGKKITLECSQTMGHDKMYWYQQDPGMELHLIHYSYGVNSTEKGDLSSESTVSRIRTEHFPLTLESARPSHTSQYLCASSDLGGGETQYFGPGTRLLVL.

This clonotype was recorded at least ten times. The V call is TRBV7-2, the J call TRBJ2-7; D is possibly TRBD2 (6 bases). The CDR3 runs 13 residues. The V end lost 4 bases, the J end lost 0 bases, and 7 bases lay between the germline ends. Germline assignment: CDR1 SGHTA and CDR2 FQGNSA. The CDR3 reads CASSWRDSYEQYF. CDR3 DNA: TGTGCCAGCAGCTGGCGGGACTCCTACGAGCAGTACTTC.

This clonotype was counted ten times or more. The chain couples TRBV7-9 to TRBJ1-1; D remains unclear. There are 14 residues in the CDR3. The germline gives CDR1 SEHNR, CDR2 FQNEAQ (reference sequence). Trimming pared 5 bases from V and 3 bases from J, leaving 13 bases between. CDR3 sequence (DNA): TGTGCCAGCAGCCCATCCGGGAGGGACACTGAAGCTTTCTTT. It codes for CASSPSGRDTEAFF.

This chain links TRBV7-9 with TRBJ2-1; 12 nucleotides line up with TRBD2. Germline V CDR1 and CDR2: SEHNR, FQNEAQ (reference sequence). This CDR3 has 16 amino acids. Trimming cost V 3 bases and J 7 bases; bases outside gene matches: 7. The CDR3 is CASSFRLAGDINEQFF. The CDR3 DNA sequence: TGTGCCAGCAGCTTTCGACTAGCGGGAGATATAAATGAGCAGTTCTTC.

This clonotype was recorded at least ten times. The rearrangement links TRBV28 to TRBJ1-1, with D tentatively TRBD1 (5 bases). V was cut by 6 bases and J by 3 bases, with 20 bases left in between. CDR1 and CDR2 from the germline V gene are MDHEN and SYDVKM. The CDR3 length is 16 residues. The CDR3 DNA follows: TGTGCCAGCAGCCCTAGGGTTGGGACGGGGGACACTGAAGCTTTCTTT. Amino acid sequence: CASSPRVGTGDTEAFF. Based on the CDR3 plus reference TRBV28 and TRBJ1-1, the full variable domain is DVKVTQSSRYLVKRTGEKVFLECVQDMDHENMFWYRQDPGLGLRLIYFSYDVKMKEKGDIPEGYSVSREKKERFSLILESASTNQTSMYLCASSPRVGTGDTEAFFGQGTRLTVV.

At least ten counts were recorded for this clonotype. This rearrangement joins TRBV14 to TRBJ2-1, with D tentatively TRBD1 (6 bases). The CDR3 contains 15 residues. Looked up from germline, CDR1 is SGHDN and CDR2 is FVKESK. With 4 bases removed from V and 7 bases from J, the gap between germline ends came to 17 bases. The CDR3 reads CASSRRDIGTNEQFF. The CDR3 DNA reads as TGTGCCAGCAGCCGACGGGACATCGGTACGAATGAGCAGTTCTTC.

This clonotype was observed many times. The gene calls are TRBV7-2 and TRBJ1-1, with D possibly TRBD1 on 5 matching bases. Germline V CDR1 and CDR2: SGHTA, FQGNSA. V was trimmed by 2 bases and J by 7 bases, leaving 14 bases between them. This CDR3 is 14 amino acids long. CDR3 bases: TGTGCCAGCAGCTTATTCCGGGACGGCATTGAAGCTTTCTTT. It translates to CASSLFRDGIEAFF.

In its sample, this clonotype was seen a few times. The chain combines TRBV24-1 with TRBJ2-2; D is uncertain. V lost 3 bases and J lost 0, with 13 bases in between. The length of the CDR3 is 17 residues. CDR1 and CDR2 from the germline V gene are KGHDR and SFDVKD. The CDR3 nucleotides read TGTGCCACCAGTGATCCATCGAGGCACGCGAACACCGGGGAGCTGTTTTTT. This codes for CATSDPSRHANTGELFF.

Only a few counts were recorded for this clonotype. The CDR3 region is CASSVSGGQIPYEQYF. CDR3 coding DNA: TGTGCCAGCAGCGTATCTGGGGGGCAAATTCCTTACGAGCAGTACTTC. The chain uses TRBV9 and TRBJ2-7, with D perhaps assigned TRBD1 or TRBD2 (6 bases each). The CDR3 loop spans 16 amino acids. Trimming stripped 1 base from V and 4 bases from J, with 18 bases between. CDR1 is SGDLS and CDR2 is YYNGEE in the germline V gene.

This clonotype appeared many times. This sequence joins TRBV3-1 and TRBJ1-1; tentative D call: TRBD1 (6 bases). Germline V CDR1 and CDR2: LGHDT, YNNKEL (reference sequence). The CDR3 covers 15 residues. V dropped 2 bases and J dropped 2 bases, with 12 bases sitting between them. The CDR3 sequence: CASSQRQETNTEAFF. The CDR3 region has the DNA TGTGCCAGCAGCCAAAGACAGGAGACCAACACTGAAGCTTTCTTT. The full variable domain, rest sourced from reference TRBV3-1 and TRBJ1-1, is DTAVSQTPKYLVTQMGNDKSIKCEQNLGHDTMYWYKQDSKKFLKIMFSYNNKELIINETVPNRFSPKSPDKAHLNLHINSLELGDSAVYFCASSQRQETNTEAFFGQGTRLTVV.

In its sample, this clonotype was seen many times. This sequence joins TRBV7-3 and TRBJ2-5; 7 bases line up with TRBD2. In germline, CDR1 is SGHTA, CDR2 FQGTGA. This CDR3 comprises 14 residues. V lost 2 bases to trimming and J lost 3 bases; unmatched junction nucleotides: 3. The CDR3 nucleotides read TGTGCCAGCAGCTTAGCCGCGGGAGAAGAGACCCAGTACTTC. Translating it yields CASSLAAGEETQYF.

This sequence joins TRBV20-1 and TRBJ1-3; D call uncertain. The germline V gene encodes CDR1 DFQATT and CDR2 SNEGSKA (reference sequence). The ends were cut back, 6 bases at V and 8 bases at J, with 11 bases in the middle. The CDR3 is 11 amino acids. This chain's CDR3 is CSASKADTIYF. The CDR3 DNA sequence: TGCAGTGCCAGTAAGGCGGACACCATATATTTT.

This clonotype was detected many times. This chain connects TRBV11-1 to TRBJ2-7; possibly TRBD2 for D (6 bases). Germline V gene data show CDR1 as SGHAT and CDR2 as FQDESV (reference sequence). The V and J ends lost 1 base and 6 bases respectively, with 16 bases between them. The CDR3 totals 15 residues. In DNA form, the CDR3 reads TGTGCCAGCAGCTTAGTTCTCCGGGAGAGAGGCGAGCAGTACTTC. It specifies CASSLVLRERGEQYF.